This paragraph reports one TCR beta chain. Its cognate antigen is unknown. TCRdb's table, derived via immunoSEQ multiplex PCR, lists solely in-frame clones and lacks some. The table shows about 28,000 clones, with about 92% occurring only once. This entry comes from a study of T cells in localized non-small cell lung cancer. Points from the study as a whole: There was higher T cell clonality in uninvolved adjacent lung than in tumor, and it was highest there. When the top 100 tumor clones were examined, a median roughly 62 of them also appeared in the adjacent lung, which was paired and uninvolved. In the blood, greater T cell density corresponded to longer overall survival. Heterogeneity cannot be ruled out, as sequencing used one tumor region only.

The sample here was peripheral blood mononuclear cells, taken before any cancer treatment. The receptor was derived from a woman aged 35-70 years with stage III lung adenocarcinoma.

The CDR3 is CASSAGTENSPLHF. DNA of the CDR3: TGTGCCAGCAGCGCCGGGACAGAAAATTCACCCCTCCACTTT. The chain recombines TRBV7-9 with TRBJ1-6; 7 bases are a match to TRBD1. The germline gives CDR1 SEHNR, CDR2 FQNEAQ (reference sequence). V dropped 5 bases and J dropped 7; count of bases not matched to a gene: 5. The CDR3 totals 14 residues.